The rows below give T cell receptor beta chains drawn from one sample of a study of T cell responses to AZD1222 COVID-19 vaccine. Clones were sequenced by immunoSEQ multiplex PCR, and TCRdb holds only the in-frame ones, with some missing. This table has 90,000 to 130,000 clones, 94% appearing once. Sequenced material: peripheral blood, taken 28 days after the second AZD1222 dose. The receptor set was obtained from an adult who received the AZD1222 COVID-19 vaccine. CDR3s include the opening cysteine and the closing phenylalanine or tryptophan. A D gene is named only where the DNA matches it firmly. Clone sizes are given selectively: once, few, many, or a class where the clone is expanded.

V: TRBV6-5; size: NA; J: TRBJ1-5; D: TRBD1; CDR3: CASSQTGKQPQHF; DNA: TGTGCCAGCAGTCAGACAGGGAAACAGCCCCAGCATTTT
V: TRBV6-5; size: once; J: TRBJ1-1; D: TRBD1; CDR3: CASNTGGGTEAFF; DNA: TGTGCCAGCAATACAGGGGGAGGCACTGAAGCTTTCTTT
V: TRBV5-1; size: NA; J: TRBJ2-5; D: NA; CDR3: CASSSLGSIGQETQYF; DNA: TGCGCCAGCAGCTCCTTGGGCAGCATAGGCCAAGAGACCCAGTACTTC
V: TRBV9; size: NA; J: TRBJ2-3; D: NA; CDR3: CASSAPSVHTDTQYF; DNA: TGTGCCAGCAGCGCCCCGAGCGTTCACACAGATACGCAGTATTTT
V: TRBV6-1; size: once; J: TRBJ2-7; D: TRBD2; CDR3: CASSVAGGRDEQYF; DNA: TGTGCCAGCAGTGTAGCGGGGGGGCGGGACGAGCAGTACTTC
V: TRBV12-3/TRBV12-4; size: once; J: TRBJ1-5; D: NA; CDR3: CASSLGTQPQHF; DNA: TGTGCCAGCAGTTTAGGAACCCAGCCCCAGCATTTT
V: TRBV27; size: NA; J: TRBJ2-7; D: TRBD1; CDR3: CASATGTGSYEQYF; DNA: TGTGCCAGCGCAACCGGGACAGGATCCTACGAGCAGTACTTC
V: TRBV7-9; size: NA; J: TRBJ1-5; D: TRBD1; CDR3: CASSETGQGRITPQHF; DNA: TGTGCCAGCAGCGAAACGGGACAGGGCCGTATCACGCCCCAGCATTTT
V: TRBV19; size: NA; J: TRBJ1-5; D: NA; CDR3: CASSNGDGNNQPQHF; DNA: TGTGCCAGTAGTAATGGGGATGGAAACAATCAGCCCCAGCATTTT
V: TRBV5-4; size: NA; J: TRBJ1-3; D: NA; CDR3: CASSFWGSGNTIYF; DNA: TGTGCCAGCAGCTTTTGGGGCTCTGGAAACACCATATATTTT
V: TRBV18; size: NA; J: TRBJ2-7; D: NA; CDR3: CASSRQGSSGAYEQYF; DNA: TGTGCCAGCTCACGACAGGGCTCTAGCGGAGCCTACGAGCAGTACTTC
V: TRBV19; size: few; J: TRBJ2-1; D: TRBD2; CDR3: CASLTLAGGANEQFF; DNA: TGTGCCAGCCTAACTCTAGCGGGGGGTGCAAATGAGCAGTTCTTC
V: TRBV10-2; size: NA; J: TRBJ1-5; D: TRBD1; CDR3: CASTLTGSNQPQHF; DNA: TGCGCCAGCACCTTGACAGGGAGCAATCAGCCCCAGCATTTT
V: TRBV12-3/TRBV12-4; size: NA; J: TRBJ1-2; D: NA; CDR3: CASRGDAAYGYTF; DNA: TGTGCCAGCAGGGGGGACGCCGCCTATGGCTACACCTTC
V: TRBV6-5; size: NA; J: TRBJ1-5; D: NA; CDR3: CASRLTGSGNQPQHF; DNA: TGTGCCAGCAGGCTTACAGGGTCAGGCAATCAGCCCCAGCATTTT
V: TRBV10-3; size: NA; J: TRBJ2-7; D: NA; CDR3: CAISDEWGDTDEQYF; DNA: TGTGCCATCAGTGATGAGTGGGGCGATACTGACGAGCAGTACTTC
V: TRBV7-8; size: NA; J: TRBJ2-1; D: NA; CDR3: CASSLVVGAYNEQFF; DNA: TGTGCCAGCAGCTTAGTGGTAGGGGCTTACAATGAGCAGTTCTTC
V: TRBV30; size: NA; J: TRBJ1-1; D: NA; CDR3: CAFLLYTEAFF; DNA: TGTGCCTTCTTATTGTATACTGAAGCTTTCTTT
V: TRBV19; size: NA; J: TRBJ2-1; D: TRBD1; CDR3: CASSDPGTDYNEQFF; DNA: TGTGCCAGTAGTGACCCCGGGACAGACTACAATGAGCAGTTCTTC
V: TRBV9; size: NA; J: TRBJ2-3; D: TRBD1; CDR3: CASSPPGQGSPGGTQYF; DNA: TGTGCCAGCAGCCCCCCGGGACAGGGCTCCCCTGGGGGTACGCAGTATTTT
V: TRBV6-5; size: once; J: TRBJ1-6; D: NA; CDR3: CASNKQEHNSPLHF; DNA: TGTGCCAGCAACAAACAGGAACACAATTCACCCCTCCACTTT
V: TRBV5-5; size: once; J: TRBJ1-5; D: NA; CDR3: CASSFSRDPYQPQHF; DNA: TGTGCCAGCAGCTTTTCCAGGGACCCATATCAGCCCCAGCATTTT
V: TRBV4-1; size: NA; J: TRBJ1-5; D: NA; CDR3: CASSQGQANQPQHF; DNA: TGCGCCAGCAGCCAAGGACAGGCCAATCAGCCCCAGCATTTT
V: TRBV19; size: NA; J: TRBJ2-5; D: NA; CDR3: CASSPVRPQETQYF; DNA: TGTGCCAGTAGCCCGGTCCGACCCCAAGAGACCCAGTACTTC
V: TRBV19; size: NA; J: TRBJ1-5; D: NA; CDR3: CASSTRGNQPQHF; DNA: TGTGCCAGTAGTACCAGGGGCAATCAGCCCCAGCATTTT
V: TRBV10-1; size: NA; J: TRBJ2-3; D: TRBD2; CDR3: CASSLSTSGRASEGTDTQYF; DNA: TGCGCCAGCAGTCTCTCGACTAGCGGGAGGGCCAGCGAGGGGACAGATACGCAGTATTTT
V: TRBV19; size: NA; J: TRBJ1-1; D: NA; CDR3: CASSTGLFPEAFF; DNA: TGTGCCAGTAGTACAGGACTCTTCCCTGAAGCTTTCTTT
V: TRBV10-3; size: NA; J: TRBJ2-1; D: NA; CDR3: CAISERPGENNEQFF; DNA: TGTGCCATCAGTGAGAGACCAGGGGAAAACAATGAGCAGTTCTTC
V: TRBV25-1; size: NA; J: TRBJ1-3; D: TRBD1; CDR3: CASSDRGQGDGNTIYF; DNA: TGTGCCAGCAGTGACCGGGGACAGGGAGACGGAAACACCATATATTTT